This paragraph covers one T cell receptor beta chain sequence. Its antigen remains undetermined. Qualities for individual bases were not recorded, and no much larger clone is one base off. This record belongs to a study of T cell changes during pregnancy in multiple sclerosis (dated by TCRdb to 2018 to 2020). Study-level background: Changes in the T cell repertoire over the course of pregnancy were examined in this study in women with multiple sclerosis.

The CDR3 holds 16 amino acids from the cysteine to the phenylalanine. Only CDR3 DNA is held: 48 bases, read in frame from base 1. Looking up the germline V gene (reference sequence) yields CDR1 SGHNT and CDR2 YYREEE. V is pruned by 2 bases and J by 3 bases, leaving 6 bases of the junction without a gene match. The method was the immunoSEQ multiplex PCR assay. As stored in TCRdb, this immuneACCESS dataset retains in-frame rearrangements with V and J assigned. A fraction of the clones does not appear; measured against another copy, unresolved V genes explain less than half of the discrepancy, and the remainder lacks a known reason. This sample lists more than 25,000 clones; 89% were detected once. Together, the top ten hold more than 6.5% of the sample.

The chain employs TRBV5-4 and TRBJ2-2; 8 bases in the middle match TRBD2. The sample consisted of CD8+ T cells from peripheral blood mononuclear cells, taken after pregnancy. This receptor was obtained from a female donor with multiple sclerosis, enrolled in a pregnancy study. CDR3 sequence: CASSLITSGYTGELFF. The nucleotide sequence reads as follows: TGTGCCAGCAGCTTAATTACTAGCGGTTACACCGGGGAGCTGTTTTTT.